One sample yielded the 2 T cell receptor beta chains listed below, sequenced in a study of vaccination and CD4 T cells after COVID-19. TCRdb called the PCR reads again in MiXCR, with one record for every CDR3 protein. There are about 31,000 distinct CDR3 sequences in the sample; approximately 48% occur only once, and about 5.3% lies in the top ten. Time point described: late sampling 161 to 241 days after vaccination in a few convalescent patients. Sequencing was performed on CD4+ T cells from blood, taken about 7 months after SARS-CoV-2 vaccination. The origin of the receptors is a human donor who had recovered from COVID-19.

The chain combines TRBV19 with TRBJ2-7, with 8 bases aligning to TRBD1. After removal of 3 bases from V and 2 bases from J, the junction contained 9 bases not matched to a gene. The CDR3 is made up of 16 amino acids. CDR1 is LNHDA and CDR2 is SQIVND in the germline V gene (reference sequence). The CDR3 sequence is CASSIGWAGGPYEQYF. The DNA of the CDR3 is TGTGCCAGTAGTATTGGTTGGGCAGGGGGCCCCTACGAGCAGTACTTC.

The chain links TRBV6-4 to TRBJ2-7; the match to TRBD2 covers 10 bases. V dropped 0 bases and J dropped 1; count of bases not matched to a gene: 3. The CDR3 has 16 amino acids. Germline CDR1 reads MRHNA; CDR2 reads SNTAGT. The CDR3 reads CASSDSWTSGSYEQYF. The CDR3 bases are TGTGCCAGCAGTGACTCGTGGACTAGCGGATCCTACGAGCAGTACTTC.